This T cell receptor (beta chain) was identified in a study of blood T cells in healthy people across ages. Findings and caveats of the study: Without sorted subsets, naive and antigen-experienced compartments could not be conclusively compared.

Details on this clonotype: The target antigen is unknown.

Germline lookup yields CDR1 DFQATT and CDR2 SNEGSKA (reference sequence). The V gene lost 0 bases and the J gene lost 5 bases, with 11 bases spanning the gap. This CDR3 is built from 14 residues. Together with a sample-barcoded 5' primer, a J-beta primer mix was included in a second PCR lasting about 6 to 12 cycles. From the 5' RACE reads, TCRdb called clonotypes with MiXCR, one entry per CDR3 protein. The sample holds about a million distinct CDR3 sequences, roughly 51% seen once. This clonotype originated in a woman aged 55-70 years in good health. The chain is built from TRBV20-1 and TRBJ2-1; possibly TRBD1 for D (5 bases). What was sequenced was blood. In nucleotides, the CDR3 is TGCAGTGCTAGAGATAGGGGATACAACAATGAGCAGTTCTTC. Residues: CSARDRGYNNEQFF.